The TCR beta chain described here comes from a study of T cells in Graves' hyperthyroidism and ophthalmopathy. Study-level results: The model anticipated ophthalmopathy a median around 6 months pre-onset.

Amplified regions were TCR beta CDR3 sequences from RNA transcripts. A set of HTBI primers served as the primers for a first-round RT-PCR of the TCR CDR3. TCRdb reprocessed the multiplex PCR reads with MiXCR, giving one entry per CDR3 protein. The sample has around 700,000 distinct CDR3 sequences, around 19% seen once. Points on this clonotype: What it binds is unknown.

Exclusion of a patient resulted from uncontrolled infection, other autoimmune disease, pregnancy or lactation. Clinical symptoms, serum thyroxine and TRAb, thyroid ultrasound and orbital computed tomography were used for the diagnoses. The blood sample was taken at first hyperthyroidism diagnosis, before any ophthalmopathy symptoms. This clonotype was sampled from a woman between 50 and 59 years old with Graves' hyperthyroidism that later progressed to Graves' ophthalmopathy. Specimen: blood.

CDR3 bases: TGTGCCAGGACCAAAGGAGGGAAGAACACTGAAGCTTTCTTT. Its translation is CARTKGGKNTEAFF. J is TRBJ1-1 and V is TRBV2; D is uncertain. Per the germline V gene, CDR1 is SNHLY and CDR2 is FYNNEI. The CDR3 has 14 amino acids. The V and J ends lost 9 bases and 1 base respectively, with 15 bases between them.